A selection of T cell receptor beta chains follows, all from one sample in a study of T cells after somatic rescue of genetic block. TCRdb keeps only in-frame clones here, not all; method: immunoSEQ multiplex PCR. Of under 150,000 clones in the sample, around nine tenths were seen once. Sequenced material: peripheral blood mononuclear cells (PBMCs). The receptor set was obtained from a woman between 18 and 29 years old. CDR3s include the opening cysteine and the closing phenylalanine or tryptophan. The D gene is left open where the match is weak. Not every row has a clone size; where given, it reads once, few, many or a size class.

J	D	size	V	CDR3	DNA
TRBJ2-4	-	once	TRBV21-1	CASSKASRKGVNIQYF	TGTGCCAGCAGCAAAGCATCTAGGAAAGGGGTTAACATTCAGTACTTC
TRBJ1-5	-	-	TRBV30	CAWSGQGNQPQHF	TGTGCCTGGAGTGGACAGGGCAATCAGCCCCAGCATTTT
TRBJ2-7	TRBD1	-	TRBV12-5	CASGPSTGGNYEQYF	TGTGCTAGTGGCCCATCGACAGGGGGAAATTACGAGCAGTACTTC
TRBJ2-3	-	-	TRBV11-3	CASSVPGDSAQYF	TGTGCCAGCAGCGTACCTGGGGACTCGGCGCAGTATTTT
TRBJ1-5	-	-	TRBV5-6	CASSKGFNQPQHF	TGTGCCAGCAGTAAGGGGTTCAATCAGCCCCAGCATTTT
TRBJ2-3	TRBD2	-	TRBV5-3	CARSPSGGAHTQYF	TGTGCCAGAAGCCCTAGCGGGGGGGCCCATACGCAGTATTTT
TRBJ1-2	TRBD1	-	TRBV2	CASSEALRGFSRDSYGYTF	TGTGCCAGCAGTGAAGCGCTTCGAGGTTTTAGCCGGGACAGCTATGGCTACACCTTC
TRBJ1-5	-	few	TRBV7-9	CASSLGVSNQPQHF	TGTGCCAGCAGCTTGGGGGTTAGCAATCAGCCCCAGCATTTT
TRBJ1-2	-	-	TRBV28	CASRLRAYGYTF	TGTGCCAGCAGACTAAGGGCCTATGGCTACACCTTC
TRBJ2-7	-	-	TRBV11-2	CASSPEDGEQYF	TGTGCCAGCAGCCCCGAGGACGGGGAGCAGTACTTC
TRBJ1-2	-	-	TRBV28	CASSSLGGVNGYTF	TGTGCCAGCAGTTCTCTAGGGGGGGTAAATGGCTACACCTTC
TRBJ2-2	TRBD2	-	TRBV4-2	CASSLPLTSGGRTTGELFF	TGTGCCAGCAGCTTACCGCTGACTAGCGGGGGCCGGACCACCGGGGAGCTGTTTTTT
TRBJ1-1	TRBD1	-	TRBV29-1	CSVVTGANAEAFF	TGCAGCGTGGTGACAGGGGCTAACGCTGAAGCTTTCTTT
TRBJ1-1	TRBD1	-	TRBV19	CASRGDSMNTEAFF	TGTGCCAGTAGGGGGGACAGTATGAACACTGAAGCTTTCTTT
TRBJ2-5	TRBD2	few	TRBV4-2	CASSQETGGPYGETQYF	TGTGCCAGCAGCCAAGAAACGGGGGGGCCGTACGGGGAGACCCAGTACTTC
TRBJ1-5	-	-	TRBV28	CASSLGENQPQHF	TGTGCCAGCAGTTTGGGGGAAAATCAGCCCCAGCATTTT
TRBJ2-1	TRBD2	-	TRBV25-1	CASTLTSGNEQFF	TGTGCCAGCACACTCACTAGCGGGAATGAGCAGTTCTTC
TRBJ1-1	-	-	TRBV6-5	CASSYRFEAFF	TGTGCCAGCAGTTACCGCTTTGAAGCTTTCTTT
TRBJ1-1	TRBD1	-	TRBV28	CASSFARGRNTEAFF	TGTGCCAGCAGTTTCGCCAGGGGGCGGAACACTGAAGCTTTCTTT
TRBJ2-1	TRBD2	-	TRBV25-1	CASSELAGAYNEQFF	TGTGCCAGCAGTGAACTAGCGGGGGCCTACAATGAGCAGTTCTTC
TRBJ1-5	TRBD1	-	TRBV5-1	CASSLGTGGNQPQHF	TGCGCCAGCAGCTTGGGGACAGGGGGCAACCAGCCCCAGCATTTT
TRBJ1-2	-	-	TRBV6-6	CASSYSISRNGYTF	TGTGCCAGCAGTTACTCGATTTCACGCAATGGCTACACCTTC
TRBJ1-2	TRBD1	-	TRBV5-4	CASSSTGTGWGYTF	TGTGCCAGCAGCTCTACCGGGACAGGTTGGGGCTACACCTTC
TRBJ1-2	-	-	TRBV19	CASTLTGMSYGYTF	TGTGCCAGTACTCTCACAGGGATGAGCTATGGCTACACCTTC
TRBJ1-1	-	few	TRBV11-3	CASSPQWGRRTEAFF	TGTGCCAGCAGCCCGCAATGGGGGCGACGTACTGAAGCTTTCTTT
TRBJ2-5	-	-	TRBV4-1	CASSPPLREETQYF	TGCGCCAGCAGCCCCCCTCTGAGGGAAGAGACCCAGTACTTC
TRBJ1-2	TRBD1	-	TRBV10-3	CAISTGTGALNYGYTF	TGTGCCATCAGTACCGGGACAGGGGCCCTAAACTATGGCTACACCTTC
TRBJ1-3	-	-	TRBV11-2	CASSLNPVSSGNTIYF	TGTGCCAGCAGCTTAAACCCCGTCAGCTCTGGAAACACCATATATTTT